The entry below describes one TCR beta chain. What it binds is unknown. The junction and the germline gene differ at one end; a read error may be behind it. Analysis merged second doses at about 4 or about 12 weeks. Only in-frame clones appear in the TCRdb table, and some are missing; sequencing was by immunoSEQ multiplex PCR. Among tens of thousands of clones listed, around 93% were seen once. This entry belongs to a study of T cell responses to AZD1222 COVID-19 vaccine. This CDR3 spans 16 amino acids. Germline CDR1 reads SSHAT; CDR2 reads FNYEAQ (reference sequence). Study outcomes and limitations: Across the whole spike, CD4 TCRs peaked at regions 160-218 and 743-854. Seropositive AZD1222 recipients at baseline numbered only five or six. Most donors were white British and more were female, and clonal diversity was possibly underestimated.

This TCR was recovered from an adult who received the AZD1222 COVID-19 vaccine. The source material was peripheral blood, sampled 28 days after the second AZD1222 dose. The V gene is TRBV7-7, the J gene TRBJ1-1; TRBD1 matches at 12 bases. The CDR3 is CASSKGQGARDTEAFF. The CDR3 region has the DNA TGTGCTAGCAGCAAGGGACAGGGGGCGAGGGACACTGAAGCTTTCTTT. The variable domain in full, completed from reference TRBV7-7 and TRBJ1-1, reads GAGVSQSPRYKVTKRGQDVTLRCDPISSHATLYWYQQALGQGPEFLTYFNYEAQPDKSGLPSDRFSAERPEGSISTLTIQRTEQRDSAMYRCASSKGQGARDTEAFFGQGTRLTVV.